This TCR beta chain was captured by sequencing in a study of blood T cells in healthy people across ages (dated by TCRdb to the mid-2010s). With regard to the full study: In model experiments, template switching captured roughly one uniquely barcoded TCR beta cDNA molecule for every two T cells. To track age-related changes in TCR beta repertoire diversity, the study relied on deep sequencing normalized with unique cDNA molecular identifiers. Two additional independent replicas of 1 million unique cDNA reads from the same blood draw were analyzed for two donors (one aged 18 to 30 and one aged 80 or older). To avoid experimental bias, donors of different ages were spread randomly across the sequencing lanes. The donors were divided into four age groups: young (average approximately 16 years), middle-aged (about 39), aged (approximately 62) and long-lived (82). General study outcomes and caveats: Because donor CMV infection status was unknown, age-related changes in expanded clonotypes were potentially confounded. Observed TCR beta diversity correlated strongly with the percentage of naive T cells measured by flow cytometry. Compared with the aged group, the long-lived group had more naive CD4+ T cells, fewer expanded clones and increased TCR diversity, suggesting age selection. Observed TCR beta diversity per million T cells fell roughly linearly with age, and a significant reduction was already apparent by age around 36. Estimates of total diversity based on one million sequenced T cells were regarded as lower bounds and as underestimates. Because profiling used bulk unsorted PBMCs, naive and antigen-experienced compartments could not be compared conclusively.

From the germline V gene, CDR1 is SGHTA and CDR2 is FQGNSA. The CDR3 starts with the cysteine, ends with the phenylalanine, and has 14 residues. Only the CDR3 region is kept as DNA, spanning 42 bases read in frame from base 1. Between the V and J ends, shortened by 6 bases and 4 bases respectively, the junction contains 15 bases. The library was prepared using 5' RACE. The sequencer listed for this sample is Illumina HiSeq 2500. A second PCR of roughly 6 to 11 cycles was run with a J-beta primer mix and a sample-barcoded 5' primer. A template-switch 5' adaptor carrying 12 random nucleotides introduced a unique molecular identifier onto each TCR beta cDNA molecule. At least 3 million CDR3-containing paired-end reads were obtained from each sample. The Mint cDNA synthesis kit, primed by a TRBC-specific oligonucleotide, was used to synthesize first-strand cDNA from all RNA. Following uracil-DNA glycosylase treatment, a first 18-cycle PCR with universal primers M1SS and BC2_uni_R was performed on all cDNA. On the study's bioinformatics: For normalization, 1 million high-quality reads, each with a distinct molecular identifier, were randomly selected from each sample. Instead of being binned into consensus sequences, reads that shared molecular identifiers were thrown out. MiTCR, with a Q25 quality threshold and the strictest error-elimination algorithm, was used for CDR3 identification, clonotype clustering and error correction. Lower-bound total TCR beta diversity was estimated with a nonparametric unseen species model using Euler transformation. TCRdb cleaned the public reads at Q25 with fastp, built clones with MiXCR and kept in-frame beta chains. Each CDR3 protein gets just one entry, which takes the most common genes and DNA from the rows behind it. These V and J calls are TCRdb output, not the study's own analysis. Within this sample are hundreds of thousands of distinct CDR3 sequences, with around 30% of them counted one time only. 17% of the sample lies in the top ten.

The approximately 40 donors, aged about 6 to 95 years, were systemically healthy Caucasian individuals from Russia. Each donor gave approximately 9.3 milliliters of peripheral blood, collected into EDTA-treated Vacutainer tubes. PBMCs were isolated by Ficoll-Paque density-gradient centrifugation, with at least 7 million obtained per sample. Trizol reagent was used to extract total RNA from the PBMCs, yielding at least 6 micrograms per sample. The percentages of naive CD45RAhigh/CD27high T cells were determined by flow cytometry on a PBMC aliquot from every donor. This clonotype was observed many times. The antigen it recognizes is unknown. The record has no base qualities; no much larger clone is one base away.

This TCR derives from an elderly woman in good health. The chain links TRBV7-2 with TRBJ2-5; the D gene could be either TRBD1 or TRBD2, each agreeing at 6 bases. Specimen: blood. The DNA sequence is TGTGCCAGCAGTCCAACAGGGCGGGGAGAGACCCAGTACTTC. This translates into CASSPTGRGETQYF.